Below, 10 T cell receptor beta chains from the same sample are listed, as sequenced in a study of blood T cell repertoires in COVID-19. TCRdb keeps only in-frame clones here, not all; method: immunoSEQ multiplex PCR. The sample has around 260,000 clones; about 89% are singletons. The sample comprised peripheral blood. The origin of the receptors is a man aged 40-50 years who had recovered from COVID-19.

The chain joins TRBV11-2 to TRBJ1-4; D is unresolved. Germline V CDR1 and CDR2: SGHAT, FQNNGV. The CDR3 is 17 residues long. V was clipped by 1 base and J by 1 base, with 13 bases between them. The CDR3 loop is CASSLGAGGQTNEKLFF. DNA for the CDR3: TGTGCCAGCAGCTTAGGCGCTGGAGGGCAAACTAATGAAAAACTGTTTTTT. Combining the CDR3 with reference TRBV11-2 and TRBJ1-4 gives the whole variable domain EAGVAQSPRYKIIEKRQSVAFWCNPISGHATLYWYQQILGQGPKLLIQFQNNGVVDDSQLPKDRFSAERLKGVDSTLKIQPAKLEDSAVYLCASSLGAGGQTNEKLFFGSGTQLSVL.

This chain links TRBV7-3 with TRBJ2-3; the D gene is possibly TRBD2 (6 bases). The CDR3 sequence is 14 residues long. CDR1 is SGHTA, CDR2 FQGTGA, per germline. V lost 4 bases, J lost 5 bases, and 13 bases lay in between. The CDR3 DNA follows: TGTGCCAGCAGCTCGGGCGGGAACAGAGATACGCAGTATTTT. Its protein is CASSSGGNRDTQYF.

The chain links TRBV18 to TRBJ2-3; weak D call: TRBD2 (5 bases). Germline values: CDR1 KGHSH, CDR2 LQKENI. This CDR3 comprises 14 residues. Trimming pared 3 bases from V and 1 base from J, leaving 8 bases between. The DNA of the CDR3 is TGTGCCAGCTCACCGCTCGGGGGCACAGATACGCAGTATTTT. It encodes CASSPLGGTDTQYF.

The chain has TRBV7-2 and TRBJ2-5, with 8 bases aligning to TRBD2. V was pared by 8 bases and J by 2 bases, with 10 bases of the junction left unmatched. Germline V CDR1 and CDR2: SGHTA, FQGNSA. The CDR3 contains 15 residues. The CDR3 is CASRVSAGAQETQYF. The CDR3 coding sequence is TGTGCCAGCCGAGTTTCAGCGGGGGCTCAAGAGACCCAGTACTTC.

This clone was found once. The chain recombines TRBV6-2 or TRBV6-3 with TRBJ2-2; D is possibly TRBD2 (6 bases). Germline lookup yields CDR1 MNHEY and CDR2 SVGEGT. The CDR3 spans 16 residues. The V end lost 0 bases, the J end lost 1 base, and 9 bases lay between the germline ends. The chain's CDR3 is CASSYSAGLNTGELFF. Here the CDR3 DNA reads TGTGCCAGCAGTTACTCGGCGGGGCTGAACACCGGGGAGCTGTTTTTT.

J is TRBJ1-1 and V is TRBV6-1; D is unclear. The V end was cut by 1 base, the J end by 8 bases, with 8 bases between. This CDR3 is 12 amino acids long. Germline V lookup: CDR1 MNHNS, CDR2 SASEGT. Written as DNA, the CDR3 is TGTGCCAGCAGTGAAGTCCCCCTCGAAGCTTTCTTT. Amino acids: CASSEVPLEAFF.

The CDR3 nucleotides read TGTGCCAGTAGCAACACCGGGACAAGCAATCAGCCCCAGCATTTT. This codes for CASSNTGTSNQPQHF. The V gene is TRBV19, the J gene TRBJ1-5, with a weak D call TRBD1 (6 bases). Germline-derived CDR1 and CDR2 are LNHDA and SQIVND (reference sequence). The CDR3 extends over 15 amino acids. Deletions cut 6 bases from V and 1 base from J, with 13 bases between.

The V and J genes are TRBV7-9 and TRBJ1-1; TRBD1 matches at 7 bases. This CDR3 region has 18 residues. Germline V CDR1 and CDR2: SEHNR, FQNEAQ (reference sequence). V lost 3 bases to trimming and J lost 1 base; unmatched junction nucleotides: 14. The CDR3 loop reads CASSFSEDRQGWNTEAFF. The CDR3 DNA follows: TGTGCCAGCAGCTTTTCGGAGGACAGGCAGGGATGGAACACTGAAGCTTTCTTT.

The chain is built from TRBV12-2 and TRBJ1-1; the table calls TRBD1, which could not be checked here. TRBV12-2 is a pseudogene. CDR3 size: 17 residues. CDR3 sequence (DNA): TGTGCAAGTCGCTTAGATCCCAGGGACAGGGGGTTGGCTGAAGCTTTCTTT. Translated: CASRLDPRDRGLAEAFF.

This chain links TRBV11-3 with TRBJ2-1; D might be TRBD1 (5 bases). Germline assignment: CDR1 SGHNT and CDR2 YENEEA. The CDR3 runs 13 residues. V was cut by 5 bases and J by 8 bases, with 13 bases left in between. CDR3 DNA: TGTGCCAGCAGCCCTCTTTGGGGCGATGAGCAGTTCTTC. Residues: CASSPLWGDEQFF.